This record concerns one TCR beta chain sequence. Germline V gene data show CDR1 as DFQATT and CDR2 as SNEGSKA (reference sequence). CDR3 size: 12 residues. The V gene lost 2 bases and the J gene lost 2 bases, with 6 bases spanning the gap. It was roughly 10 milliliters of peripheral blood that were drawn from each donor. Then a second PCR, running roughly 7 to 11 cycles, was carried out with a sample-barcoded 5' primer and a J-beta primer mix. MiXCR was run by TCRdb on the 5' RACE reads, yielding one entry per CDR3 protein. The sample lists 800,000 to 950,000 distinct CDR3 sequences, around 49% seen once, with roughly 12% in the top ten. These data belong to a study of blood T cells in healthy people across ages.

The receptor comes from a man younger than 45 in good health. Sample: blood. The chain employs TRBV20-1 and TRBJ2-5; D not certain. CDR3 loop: CSARLGQETQYF. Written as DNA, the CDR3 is TGCAGTGCTAGACTAGGTCAAGAGACCCAGTACTTC.